Each of the 20 T cell receptor beta chains below was sequenced from the same sample in a study of T cell responses to AZD1222 COVID-19 vaccine (dated by TCRdb to 2020 to 2022). The library relied on the immunoSEQ multiplex PCR assay. In TCRdb, the immuneACCESS table is reduced to in-frame sequences with V and J assigned. These tables do not hold every clone; where another copy was compared, an unresolved V gene accounts for under half, and the others remain unexplained. This sample is represented by about 120,000 clones; roughly 86% of them were singletons. In total, the top ten clones hold 17% of the sample. The time point label of this sample denotes: about 28 days (+/-7) after the second vaccine dose. The source was peripheral blood, collected 28 days after the second AZD1222 dose. Every receptor here comes from an adult who received the AZD1222 COVID-19 vaccine.

The CDR3 here is CASREQGSYGYTF. Here the CDR3 DNA reads TGTGCCAGCAGGGAACAGGGCAGCTATGGCTACACCTTC. The chain employs TRBV7-9 and TRBJ1-2, with TRBD1 as a possible D gene (6 bases). Trimming pared 6 bases from V and 4 bases from J, leaving 12 bases between. This CDR3 region has 13 residues. Germline CDR1 is SEHNR and CDR2 is FQNEAQ (reference sequence).

This clone is a singleton in its sample. This sequence joins TRBV9 and TRBJ2-3, with unresolved D. Trimming cost V 3 bases and J 0 bases, with 14 bases left between them. The CDR3 is 16 amino acids. The germline CDR1 and CDR2 sequences are SGDLS and YYNGEE. The CDR3 region has the DNA TGTGCCAGCAGCGATGTAGGTCTGTCTAGCACAGATACGCAGTATTTT. Amino acid sequence: CASSDVGLSSTDTQYF.

Only one count was recorded for this clone. The V gene is TRBV24-1, the J gene TRBJ1-2; D is undetermined. Germline CDR1 reads KGHDR; CDR2 reads SFDVKD. Trimming removed 4 bases from V and 4 bases from J, with 12 bases in between. The CDR3 loop spans 14 amino acids. Here the CDR3 reads CATSDPGITYGYTF. As DNA, the CDR3 is TGTGCCACCAGTGACCCGGGGATTACCTATGGCTACACCTTC.

V and J are TRBV2 and TRBJ1-4; 7 nucleotides match TRBD1. Germline values: CDR1 SNHLY, CDR2 FYNNEI. The J segment lost 7 bases and the V segment lost 8 bases, leaving 7 bases of the junction unmatched. The CDR3 runs 13 residues. The DNA of the CDR3 is TGTGCCAGCCGCAGGGACAGAGGTGAAAAACTGTTTTTT. Protein product: CASRRDRGEKLFF.

The V and J genes are TRBV5-1 and TRBJ2-1; D gene unclear. Trimming stripped 1 base from V and 2 bases from J, with 16 bases between. The CDR3 loop spans 17 amino acids. CDR1 SGHRS and CDR2 YFSETQ come from the germline V gene. The CDR3 bases are TGCGCCAGCAGCTTGCCGTCTACACCAAGCCCCTACAATGAGCAGTTCTTC. It is translated as CASSLPSTPSPYNEQFF.

This rearrangement joins TRBV19 to TRBJ1-2; TRBD1 is a possible D gene (6 bases). This CDR3 comprises 15 residues. Trimming removed 7 bases at V and 0 bases at J, with 15 bases between. From germline, CDR1 is LNHDA and CDR2 SQIVND (reference sequence). The CDR3 sequence is CASKGGLRSNYGYTF. The CDR3 bases are TGTGCCAGTAAAGGGGGTCTCCGATCTAACTATGGCTACACCTTC.

The V gene is TRBV6-5, the J gene TRBJ2-7, with 8 nucleotides matching TRBD1. Trimming removed 6 bases from V and 6 bases from J; junction bases left unmatched: 4. The germline V gene encodes CDR1 MNHEY and CDR2 SVGAGI. The CDR3 consists of 12 residues. This CDR3 is CASSPGGIEQYF. CDR3 sequence (DNA): TGTGCCAGCAGCCCAGGGGGCATCGAGCAGTACTTC.

The chain couples TRBV27 to TRBJ2-2; a weak D match, TRBD1 (7 bases). Looked up from germline, CDR1 is MNHEY and CDR2 is SMNVEV (reference sequence). The CDR3 extends over 18 amino acids. V was pared by 6 bases and J by 3 bases, with 23 bases between. The CDR3 coding sequence is TGTGCCAGCAGCCGACTTTTTAGGACAGGAGGGTACACCGGGGAGCTGTTTTTT. It yields the protein CASSRLFRTGGYTGELFF.

The gene calls are TRBV11-3 and TRBJ2-3, with a weak D call TRBD1 (5 bases). The V end lost 1 base, the J end lost 14 bases, and 16 bases lay between the germline ends. The CDR3 consists of 13 residues. Germline values: CDR1 SGHNT, CDR2 YENEEA. The CDR3 loop is CASSLGFPGIAYF. The CDR3 DNA sequence: TGTGCCAGCAGCTTAGGTTTCCCAGGGATAGCGTATTTT.

A few counts support this clone. This chain connects TRBV6-5 to TRBJ1-1, with 9 bases aligning to TRBD1. CDR1 is MNHEY and CDR2 is SVGAGI in the germline V gene. With 7 bases clipped from V and 4 bases from J, the junction kept 7 bases outside the gene matches. CDR3 size: 14 residues. This chain's CDR3 is CASTTGQGTTEAFF. DNA of the CDR3: TGTGCCAGCACCACAGGACAGGGGACCACTGAAGCTTTCTTT.

For this clone: The sample contains more than one DNA sequence encoding this CDR3. The CDR3 DNA reads as TGTGCCAGCAGCCGCACAGATACGCAGTATTTT. Protein product: CASSRTDTQYF. This chain connects TRBV5-4 to TRBJ2-3; unclear D gene. Germline V CDR1 and CDR2: SGHNT, YYREEE (reference sequence). Trimming removed 4 bases from V and 1 base from J, with 1 base in between. This CDR3 comprises 11 residues.

The chain uses TRBV2 and TRBJ2-1, with D maybe TRBD2 (6 bases). This CDR3 has 13 residues. The germline gives CDR1 SNHLY, CDR2 FYNNEI. Trimming removed 9 bases from V and 4 bases from J, with 13 bases in between. The CDR3 here is CASVADIYNEQFF. In nucleotides, the CDR3 is TGTGCCAGTGTAGCGGACATTTACAATGAGCAGTTCTTC.

The J gene is TRBJ2-1, the V gene TRBV5-4; 9 nucleotides align to TRBD1. V was clipped by 4 bases and J by 10 bases; unmatched bases: 3. Per germline, CDR1 SGHNT and CDR2 YYREEE (reference sequence). The CDR3 loop spans 12 amino acids. DNA for the CDR3: TGTGCCAGCAGCCCGGGGACAGGGGAGCAGTTCTTC. Translation gives CASSPGTGEQFF.

V gene TRBV4-2 combines with J gene TRBJ1-2; D is uncertain. The CDR3 covers 15 residues. Germline V gene lookup returns CDR1 LGHNA and CDR2 YNFKEQ. Trimming shortened V by 4 bases and J by 4 bases, and 16 bases separated the two germline ends. CDR3 loop: CASSPRSEGLYGYTF. In DNA, the CDR3 is TGTGCCAGCAGCCCTCGTTCGGAGGGCCTCTATGGCTACACCTTC.

This clone was observed many times. This chain links TRBV2 with TRBJ2-7; D unclear. Between the trimmed V and J ends, which lost 4 bases and 3 bases, there was a span of 4 bases. This CDR3 is built from 11 residues. The germline V gene encodes CDR1 SNHLY and CDR2 FYNNEI. The DNA of the CDR3 is TGTGCCAGCAGTGCGAGCTACGAGCAGTACTTC. Its protein is CASSASYEQYF.

The DNA of the CDR3 is TGTGCCAGCAGCCCAGGGGTAGCGCAGGAGACCCAGTACTTC. Protein product: CASSPGVAQETQYF. This sequence joins TRBV7-2 and TRBJ2-5, with D perhaps matching TRBD1 (6 bases). In germline, CDR1 is SGHTA, CDR2 FQGNSA. The CDR3 is 14 residues long. With 5 bases removed from V and 5 bases from J, the gap between germline ends came to 15 bases.

This chain joins TRBV7-9 and TRBJ1-1; D is uncertain. V lost 1 base, J lost 1 base, and 4 bases lay in between. This CDR3 comprises 13 residues. Germline V gene sequence: CDR1 SEHNR, CDR2 FQNEAQ (reference sequence). The CDR3 here is CASSLGENTEAFF. The CDR3 DNA reads as TGTGCCAGCAGCTTAGGGGAGAACACTGAAGCTTTCTTT.

The chain is built from TRBV7-2 and TRBJ1-2; D possibly corresponds to TRBD1 (6 bases). The germline V gene has CDR1 SGHTA and CDR2 FQGNSA. The CDR3 totals 14 residues. V lost 0 bases and J lost 7, with 12 bases in between. CDR3 sequence (DNA): TGTGCCAGCAGCTTAGCGGACAGCGGGTTTGGCTACACCTTC. This codes for CASSLADSGFGYTF. The whole variable domain, filled in from reference TRBV7-2 and TRBJ1-2, reads GAGVSQSPSNKVTEKGKDVELRCDPISGHTALYWYRQSLGQGLEFLIYFQGNSAPDKSGLPSDRFSAERTGGSVSTLTIQRTQQEDSAVYLCASSLADSGFGYTFGSGTRLTVV.

The V and J genes are TRBV5-4 and TRBJ2-7, with 11 bases matching TRBD2. With 3 bases clipped from V and 4 bases from J, the junction kept 6 bases outside the gene matches. Germline loops: CDR1 SGHNT, CDR2 YYREEE (reference sequence). The CDR3 loop spans 15 amino acids. The CDR3: CASSYRLAGKYEQYF. The DNA for the CDR3 is TGTGCCAGCAGCTACCGACTAGCGGGGAAGTACGAGCAGTACTTC.

The V and J genes are TRBV18 and TRBJ2-7; 9 bases are shared with TRBD2. Trimming at V came to 4 bases and at J to 3 bases, leaving 7 bases not matched to a gene. The V gene's germline CDR1 is KGHSH and CDR2 LQKENI. CDR3 length: 15 amino acids. The chain's CDR3 is CASSHPGTSFYEQYF. Written as DNA, the CDR3 is TGTGCCAGCTCACACCCCGGGACTAGCTTCTACGAGCAGTACTTC.